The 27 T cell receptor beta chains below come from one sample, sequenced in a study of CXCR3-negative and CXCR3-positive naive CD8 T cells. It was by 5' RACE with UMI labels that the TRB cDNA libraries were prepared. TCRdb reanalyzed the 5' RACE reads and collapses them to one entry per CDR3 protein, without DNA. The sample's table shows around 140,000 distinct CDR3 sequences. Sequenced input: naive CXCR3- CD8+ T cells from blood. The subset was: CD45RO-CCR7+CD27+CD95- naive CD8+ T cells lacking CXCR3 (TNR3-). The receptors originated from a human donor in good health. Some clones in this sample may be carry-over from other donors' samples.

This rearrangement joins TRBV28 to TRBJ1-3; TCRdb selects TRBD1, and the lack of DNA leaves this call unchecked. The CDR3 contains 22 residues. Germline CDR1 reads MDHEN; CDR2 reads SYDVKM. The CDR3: CASSLDMMGQGTPRVSGNTIYF.

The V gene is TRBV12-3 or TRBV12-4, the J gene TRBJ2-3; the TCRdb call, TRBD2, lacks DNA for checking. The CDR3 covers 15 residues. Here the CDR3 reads CASSSLAGDRDTQYF.

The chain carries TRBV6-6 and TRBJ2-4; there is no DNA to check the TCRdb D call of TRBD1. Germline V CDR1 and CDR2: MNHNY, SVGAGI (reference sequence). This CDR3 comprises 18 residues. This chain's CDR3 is CASSQHPPGVGAKNIQYF.

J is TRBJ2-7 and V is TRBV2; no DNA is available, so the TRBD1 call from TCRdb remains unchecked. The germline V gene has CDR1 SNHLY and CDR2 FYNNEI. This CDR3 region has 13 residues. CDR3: CASGPGIPDGQYF.

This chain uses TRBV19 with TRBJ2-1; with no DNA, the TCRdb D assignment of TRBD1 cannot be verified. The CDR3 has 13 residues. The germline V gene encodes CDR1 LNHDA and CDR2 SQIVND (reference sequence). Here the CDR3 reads CATTGGGYNEQFF. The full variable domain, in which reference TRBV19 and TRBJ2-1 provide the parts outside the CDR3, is DGGITQSPKYLFRKEGQNVTLSCEQNLNHDAMYWYRQDPGQGLRLIYYSQIVNDFQKGDIAEGYSVSREKKESFPLTVTSAQKNPTAFYLCATTGGGYNEQFFGPGTRLTVL.

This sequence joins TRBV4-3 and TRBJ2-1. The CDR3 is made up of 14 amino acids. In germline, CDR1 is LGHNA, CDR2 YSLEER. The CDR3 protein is CASSQGGQPHEQFF.

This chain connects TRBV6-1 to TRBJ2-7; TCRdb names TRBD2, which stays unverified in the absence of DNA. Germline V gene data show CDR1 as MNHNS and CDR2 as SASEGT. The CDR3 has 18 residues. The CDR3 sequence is CASSEDFTRVAGPYEQYF.

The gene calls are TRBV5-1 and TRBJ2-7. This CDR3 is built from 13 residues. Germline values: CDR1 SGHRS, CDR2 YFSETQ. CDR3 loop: CASSNQVTYEQYF.

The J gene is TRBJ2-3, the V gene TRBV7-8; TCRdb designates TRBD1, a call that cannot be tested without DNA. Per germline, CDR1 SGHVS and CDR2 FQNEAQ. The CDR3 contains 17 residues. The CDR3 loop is CASSLGTGGIGTDTQYF.

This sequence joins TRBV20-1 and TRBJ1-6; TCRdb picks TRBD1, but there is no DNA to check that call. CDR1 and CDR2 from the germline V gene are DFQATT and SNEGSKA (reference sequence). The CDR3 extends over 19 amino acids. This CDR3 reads CSARTSPLGQGAYNSPLHF.

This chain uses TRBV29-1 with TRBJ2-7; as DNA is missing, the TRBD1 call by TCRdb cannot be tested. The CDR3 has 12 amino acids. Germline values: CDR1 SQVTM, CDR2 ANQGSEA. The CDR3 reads CSAPGPNYEQYF.

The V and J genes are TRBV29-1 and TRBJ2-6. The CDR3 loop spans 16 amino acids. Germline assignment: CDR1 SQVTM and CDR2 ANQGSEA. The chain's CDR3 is CSVEEELLIGANVLTF.

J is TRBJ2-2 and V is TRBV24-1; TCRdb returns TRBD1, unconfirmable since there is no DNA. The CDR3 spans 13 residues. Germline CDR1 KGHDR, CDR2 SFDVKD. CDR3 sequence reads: CATSDPGSGELFF.

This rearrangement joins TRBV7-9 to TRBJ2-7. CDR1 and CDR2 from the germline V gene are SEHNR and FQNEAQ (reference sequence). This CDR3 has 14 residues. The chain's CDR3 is CASSLDSLSYEQYF. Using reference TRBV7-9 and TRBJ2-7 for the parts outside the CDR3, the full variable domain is DTGVSQNPRHKITKRGQNVTFRCDPISEHNRLYWYRQTLGQGPEFLTYFQNEAQLEKSRLLSDRFSAERPKGSFSTLEIQRTEQGDSAMYLCASSLDSLSYEQYFGPGTRLTVT.

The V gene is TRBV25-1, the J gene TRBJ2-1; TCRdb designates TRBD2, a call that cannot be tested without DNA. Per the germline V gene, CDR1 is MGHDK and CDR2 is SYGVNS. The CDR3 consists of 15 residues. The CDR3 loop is CASSDPGLGDNEQFF.

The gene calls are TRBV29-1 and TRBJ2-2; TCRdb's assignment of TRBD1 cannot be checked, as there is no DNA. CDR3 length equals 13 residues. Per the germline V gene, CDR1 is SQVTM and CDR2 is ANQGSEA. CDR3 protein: CSSRDRSTGELFF.

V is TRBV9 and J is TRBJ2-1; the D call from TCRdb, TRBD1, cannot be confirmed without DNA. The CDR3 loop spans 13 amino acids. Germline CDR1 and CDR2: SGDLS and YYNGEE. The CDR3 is CASSVGGGDEQFF.

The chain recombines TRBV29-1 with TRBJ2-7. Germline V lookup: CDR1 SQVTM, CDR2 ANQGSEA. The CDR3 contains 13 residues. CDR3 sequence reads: CSVEADGTYEQYF.

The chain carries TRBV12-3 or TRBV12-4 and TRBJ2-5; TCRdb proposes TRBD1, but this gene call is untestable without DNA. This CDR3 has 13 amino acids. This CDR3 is CASSLGGEETQYF.

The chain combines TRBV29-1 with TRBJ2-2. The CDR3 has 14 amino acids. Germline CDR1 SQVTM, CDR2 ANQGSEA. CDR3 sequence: CSVELSGSVGELFF.

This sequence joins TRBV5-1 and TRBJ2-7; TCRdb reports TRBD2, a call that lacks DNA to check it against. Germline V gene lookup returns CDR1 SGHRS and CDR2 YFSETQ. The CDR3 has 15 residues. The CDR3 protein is CASRTSGSVTYEQYF. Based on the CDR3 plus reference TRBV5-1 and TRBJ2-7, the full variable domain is KAGVTQTPRYLIKTRGQQVTLSCSPISGHRSVSWYQQTPGQGLQFLFEYFSETQRNKGNFPGRFSGRQFSNSRSEMNVSTLELGDSALYLCASRTSGSVTYEQYFGPGTRLTVT.

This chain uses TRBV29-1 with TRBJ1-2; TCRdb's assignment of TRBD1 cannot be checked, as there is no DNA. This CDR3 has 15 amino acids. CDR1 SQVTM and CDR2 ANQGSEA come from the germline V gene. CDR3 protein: CSVEESREVGYGYTF.

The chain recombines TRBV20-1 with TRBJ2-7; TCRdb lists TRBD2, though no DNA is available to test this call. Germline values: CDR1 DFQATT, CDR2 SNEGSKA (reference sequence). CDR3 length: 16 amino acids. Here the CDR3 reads CSASLPGGLVIYEQYF.

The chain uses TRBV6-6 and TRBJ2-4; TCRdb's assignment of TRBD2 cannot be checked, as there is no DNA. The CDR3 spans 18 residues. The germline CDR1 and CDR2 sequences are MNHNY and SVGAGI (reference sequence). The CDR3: CASSPGTSGGAVPDIQYF.

The CDR3 region is CASSESGTRSDTQYF. The chain employs TRBV2 and TRBJ2-3. The V gene's germline CDR1 is SNHLY and CDR2 FYNNEI. The CDR3 has 15 amino acids.

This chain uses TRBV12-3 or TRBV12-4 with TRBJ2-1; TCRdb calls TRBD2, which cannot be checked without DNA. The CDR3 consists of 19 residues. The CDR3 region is CASSLALSHTGGPWNEQFF.

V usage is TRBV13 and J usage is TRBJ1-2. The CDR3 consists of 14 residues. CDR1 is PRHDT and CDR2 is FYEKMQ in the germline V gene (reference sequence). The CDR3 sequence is CASTSRDSIDGYTF.